What follows is one TCR beta chain and its context. Its antigen is unknown. The record originates from a study of chemoradiotherapy in HPV16-positive cancers. Study-wide context: Candidate HPV-specific T-cell clones and common TCR motifs came from functional assays in a couple of HPV16-positive patients. Study-level findings and limits: Candidate HPV-specific clones and E7-related TCR motifs grew in tumor during treatment.

Sequencing was performed with immunoSEQ multiplex PCR; in TCRdb, only in-frame clones are kept and a portion is missing. The sample includes 6,500 to 9,000 clones, roughly 82% of them seen just once. CDR1 and CDR2 (germline): MGHRA, YSYEKL. The CDR3 consists of 14 residues. V lost 1 base and J lost 5, with 11 bases in between. The chain uses TRBV4-1 and TRBJ1-1; D call uncertain. The clonotype originates from a human donor with HPV-associated anogenital cancer. The starting material was tumor tissue, obtained from a patient who underwent chemoradiotherapy. CDR3 region: CASSQAGIGTEAFF. The DNA for the CDR3 is TGCGCCAGCAGCCAAGCCGGGATTGGGACTGAAGCTTTCTTT.